These 24 T cell receptor beta chains were sequenced from one sample in a study of cytomegalovirus exposure and HLA in healthy donors. The PCR used 60 Vbeta and 13 Jbeta primers. Measured with immunoSEQ multiplex PCR; TCRdb has only the in-frame clones, and not every one. The table records more than 200,000 clones, 65% to 80% of them present only once. What was sequenced was PBMCs. The receptors were sampled from a girl aged 2-9 years in good health and CMV-seronegative.

V usage is TRBV5-1 and J usage is TRBJ2-7, with D tentatively TRBD2 (5 bases). With 4 bases removed from V and 7 bases from J, the gap between germline ends came to 15 bases. Germline V CDR1 and CDR2: SGHRS, YFSETQ. The CDR3 covers 13 residues. The CDR3 loop is CASSPRDPGEQYF. The CDR3 DNA sequence: TGCGCCAGCAGCCCCCGGGATCCGGGGGAGCAGTACTTC.

In this sample, this clone turned up a few times. The chain uses TRBV4-2 and TRBJ1-4; tentative D call: TRBD1 (6 bases). V dropped 0 bases and J dropped 5 bases, with 13 bases sitting between them. The germline V gene encodes CDR1 LGHNA and CDR2 YNFKEQ. The CDR3 is 16 residues long. The chain's CDR3 is CASSQDSGRGNEKLFF. The CDR3 nucleotides read TGTGCCAGCAGCCAAGATTCTGGGAGGGGGAATGAAAAACTGTTTTTT.

This chain links TRBV30 with TRBJ1-1, with 7 bases fitting TRBD1. CDR3 length: 14 amino acids. Germline trimming cut 3 bases from V and 1 base from J; bases unmatched to any gene: 5. Germline V lookup: CDR1 GTSNPN, CDR2 SVGIG (reference sequence). The CDR3 DNA is TGTGCCTGGAGCCCCCGGACAGGGAACACTGAAGCTTTCTTT. Translation gives CAWSPRTGNTEAFF.

The rearrangement uses TRBV19 and TRBJ2-7; D unclear. The CDR3 is made up of 14 amino acids. V was pared by 3 bases and J by 4 bases, with 13 bases between. Germline values: CDR1 LNHDA, CDR2 SQIVND (reference sequence). CDR3 DNA: TGTGCCAGTAGTATTCAGTCGGGTCGTTACGAGCAGTACTTC. Translating gives CASSIQSGRYEQYF.

This clone came up a few times. CDR3 in amino acids: CAIPTQGVRLRGKGFGYIEQFF. CDR3 sequence (DNA): TGTGCCATCCCGACACAGGGAGTTCGTTTGCGGGGGAAAGGATTCGGGTATATTGAGCAGTTCTTC. The chain combines TRBV10-3 with TRBJ2-1; possibly TRBD2 for D (7 bases). The CDR3 consists of 22 residues. The germline V gene has CDR1 ENHRY and CDR2 SYGVKD. V lost 8 bases and J 9 bases, leaving 44 bases between the germline ends.

DNA of the CDR3: TGTGCCAGCACGGGGACCCCGGGACTAGCTCACGATGAGCAGTTCTTC. It codes for CASTGTPGLAHDEQFF. The J gene is TRBJ2-1, the V gene TRBV25-1; 9 bases agree with TRBD2. This CDR3 contains 16 residues. Losses at the gene ends were 7 bases for V and 8 bases for J; bases not matched to a gene: 15. The germline V gene has CDR1 MGHDK and CDR2 SYGVNS.

This chain links TRBV30 with TRBJ2-2, with D perhaps matching TRBD1 (6 bases). This CDR3 spans 16 amino acids. V lost 7 bases, J lost 6 bases, and 24 bases lay in between. In germline, CDR1 is GTSNPN, CDR2 SVGIG (reference sequence). The CDR3 nucleotides are TGTGCCTTGCAATACCGGGACAAAAAACCCCCCGGGGAGCTGTTTTTT. This codes for CALQYRDKKPPGELFF.

The chain recombines TRBV5-4 with TRBJ2-7, with TRBD2 as a possible D gene (6 bases). V was pared by 4 bases and J by 4 bases, with 21 bases between. This CDR3 is 16 amino acids long. Germline V CDR1 and CDR2: SGHNT, YYREEE (reference sequence). This chain's CDR3 is CASSTIQVGGRYEQYF. Written as DNA, the CDR3 is TGTGCCAGCAGCACTATACAGGTGGGGGGACGGTACGAGCAGTACTTC. Filled out from reference TRBV5-4 and TRBJ2-7, the complete variable domain reads ETGVTQSPTHLIKTRGQQVTLRCSSQSGHNTVSWYQQALGQGPQFIFQYYREEENGRGNFPPRFSGLQFPNYSSELNVNALELDDSALYLCASSTIQVGGRYEQYFGPGTRLTVT.

The gene calls are TRBV4-1 and TRBJ1-4; TRBD1 aligns across 8 bases. V lost 4 bases to trimming and J lost 0 bases; unmatched junction nucleotides: 10. CDR1 MGHRA and CDR2 YSYEKL come from the germline V gene. The CDR3 is 18 amino acids. The CDR3 sequence is CASSPKQGAGATNEKLFF. CDR3 DNA sequence: TGCGCCAGCAGCCCAAAGCAGGGGGCCGGGGCAACTAATGAAAAACTGTTTTTT.

This chain connects TRBV6-8 to TRBJ1-1; 9 nucleotides agree with TRBD1. Germline V gene sequence: CDR1 MNHGY, CDR2 SAAAGT. Losses at the gene ends were 5 bases for V and 6 bases for J; bases not matched to a gene: 7. This CDR3 has 14 residues. The CDR3 nucleotides are TGTGCCAGCAGTCTATACCGGACAGGGGCTGAAGCTTTCTTT. Its translation: CASSLYRTGAEAFF.

V usage is TRBV27 and J usage is TRBJ1-5; D might be TRBD1 (5 bases). The CDR3 runs 14 residues. Looked up from germline, CDR1 is MNHEY and CDR2 is SMNVEV (reference sequence). The V and J ends lost 5 bases and 7 bases respectively, with 15 bases between them. CDR3 residues: CASSPLWGDQPQHF. CDR3 DNA sequence: TGTGCCAGCAGTCCTCTCTGGGGGGACCAGCCCCAGCATTTT.

This clone has just a few counts. This chain uses TRBV2 with TRBJ2-7, with 7 bases matching TRBD1. Germline V gene data show CDR1 as SNHLY and CDR2 as FYNNEI. This CDR3 comprises 16 residues. V trimming: 6 bases; J trimming: 2 bases; junction bases outside the gene matches: 13. CDR3 bases: TGTGCCAGCAGAGGACCTGGACAGGTCGGCCCCTACGAGCAGTACTTC. Its translation is CASRGPGQVGPYEQYF.

The V gene is TRBV25-1, the J gene TRBJ2-3; 7 nucleotides line up with TRBD2. Unmatched junction bases numbered 7, after V lost 6 bases and J lost 4 bases. Looked up from germline, CDR1 is MGHDK and CDR2 is SYGVNS. The CDR3 totals 14 residues. The DNA for the CDR3 is TGTGCCAGCAGGATCTCCCGGGGGGCAGATACGCAGTATTTT. Amino acids: CASRISRGADTQYF. The complete variable domain, with remaining parts taken from reference TRBV25-1 and TRBJ2-3, reads EADIYQTPRYLVIGTGKKITLECSQTMGHDKMYWYQQDPGMELHLIHYSYGVNSTEKGDLSSESTVSRIRTEHFPLTLESARPSHTSQYLCASRISRGADTQYFGPGTRLTVL.

The chain uses TRBV23-1 and TRBJ1-5; possibly TRBD1 for D (6 bases). TRBV23-1 is given ORF status, its function remaining uncertain. V dropped 8 bases and J dropped 1 base, with 15 bases sitting between them. The CDR3 is made up of 15 amino acids. DNA for the CDR3: TGCGCCAGCCCCGGGAGGGGGGCAAGCAATCAGCCCCAGCATTTT. This codes for CASPGRGASNQPQHF.

This clone was counted once. At one boundary the junction diverges from the germline segment, which might be a read error. The chain joins TRBV19 to TRBJ1-2; D not certain. Germline values: CDR1 LNHDA, CDR2 SQIVND (reference sequence). The CDR3 totals 13 residues. The CDR3 is CASSIALGGGCTF. The CDR3, as DNA: TGTGCCAGTAGTATAGCCCTAGGTGGTGGCTGCACCTTC.

The chain couples TRBV4-1 to TRBJ2-7, with 7 bases lining up with TRBD2. Germline assignment: CDR1 MGHRA and CDR2 YSYEKL. The CDR3 runs 13 residues. V was pared by 3 bases and J by 3 bases, with 2 bases of the junction left unmatched. The CDR3 nucleotides are TGCGCCAGCAGCCACCCGGGAGGCTACGAGCAGTACTTC. Its translation: CASSHPGGYEQYF.

The CDR3 nucleotides are TGTGCCAGCAGCGCGACAGGGACAAATCAGCCCCAGCATTTT. This gives the protein CASSATGTNQPQHF. The V gene is TRBV5-6, the J gene TRBJ1-5, with 7 bases matching TRBD1. The CDR3 loop spans 14 amino acids. With V trimmed by 4 bases and J by 4 bases, 5 bases remained unmatched. In germline, CDR1 is SGHDT, CDR2 YYEEEE.

V is TRBV7-9 and J is TRBJ1-5; a possible D gene is TRBD1 (5 bases). The V end lost 3 bases, the J end lost 1 base, and 10 bases lay between the germline ends. There are 15 residues in the CDR3. The germline V gene encodes CDR1 SEHNR and CDR2 FQNEAQ (reference sequence). The CDR3 region has the DNA TGTGCCAGCAGCTTGGCTAGGGGAAGCAATCAGCCCCAGCATTTT. Amino acids: CASSLARGSNQPQHF.

This clone has a handful of counts. The chain employs TRBV11-2 and TRBJ1-3; 7 bases agree with TRBD1. This CDR3 region has 16 residues. Germline CDR1 and CDR2: SGHAT and FQNNGV. The junction had 9 bases not matched to a gene; V was cut back by 4 bases and J by 3 bases. The CDR3, as DNA: TGTGCCAGCAGCTCCCAAATACAGGGGATTGGAAACACCATATATTTT. It codes for CASSSQIQGIGNTIYF. Supplemented by reference TRBV11-2 and TRBJ1-3, the full variable domain reads EAGVAQSPRYKIIEKRQSVAFWCNPISGHATLYWYQQILGQGPKLLIQFQNNGVVDDSQLPKDRFSAERLKGVDSTLKIQPAKLEDSAVYLCASSSQIQGIGNTIYFGEGSWLTVV.

The gene calls are TRBV29-1 and TRBJ2-7, with 8 bases lining up with TRBD1. The CDR3 runs to 13 residues. Germline-derived CDR1 and CDR2 are SQVTM and ANQGSEA. V shed 5 bases and J 7 bases; nucleotides not matched to a gene: 10. The CDR3 protein is CSVYQDRDGEQYF. DNA of the CDR3: TGCAGCGTTTACCAGGACAGGGATGGAGAGCAGTACTTC.

This chain uses TRBV10-2 with TRBJ2-2, with a weak D call TRBD2 (6 bases). This CDR3 has 14 residues. Trimming shortened V by 4 bases and J by 5 bases, and 11 bases separated the two germline ends. The V gene's germline CDR1 is WSHSY and CDR2 SAAADI. In DNA form, the CDR3 reads TGCGCCAGCAGTGCGGGAGTTCTTACCGGGGAGCTGTTTTTT. This gives the protein CASSAGVLTGELFF.

The chain has TRBV7-6 and TRBJ2-5; tentatively, D is TRBD1 (6 bases). CDR1 and CDR2 (germline): SGHVS, FNYEAQ. With 5 bases removed from V and 4 bases from J, the gap between germline ends came to 11 bases. This CDR3 is 13 amino acids long. The CDR3 region has the DNA TGTGCCAGCAGCCCGGACAGCGGAGAGACCCAGTACTTC. Translated: CASSPDSGETQYF.

This rearrangement joins TRBV19 to TRBJ2-3; 7 bases match TRBD2. The CDR3 contains 15 residues. The V gene end was trimmed by 1 base and the J gene end by 4 bases; junction bases not matched to a gene: 5. From germline, CDR1 is LNHDA and CDR2 SQIVND (reference sequence). CDR3 in amino acids: CASSIVGGPADTQYF. The CDR3, as DNA: TGTGCCAGTAGTATAGTGGGAGGGCCTGCAGATACGCAGTATTTT.

This chain links TRBV5-1 with TRBJ2-7; 9 bases line up with TRBD1. The CDR3 has 16 residues. The V segment lost 4 bases and the J segment 1 base; nucleotides outside the gene matches: 9. Germline V gene sequence: CDR1 SGHRS, CDR2 YFSETQ. In DNA, the CDR3 is TGCGCCAGCAGCCTGGCATTTGACAGGGGGTCCTACGAGCAGTACTTC. This gives the protein CASSLAFDRGSYEQYF.